Reported below is one T cell receptor (beta chain). Its antigen is unknown. The data stem from a study of chemoradiotherapy in HPV16-positive cancers. Study summary: Functional T-cell assays on a couple of HPV16-positive patients' cells defined candidate HPV-specific clones and common TCR motifs. Regarding the study as a whole: During treatment, candidate HPV-specific clones and E7-related motifs expanded in tumor. Functional assays defining HPV-specific T cells used only a couple of HPV16-positive patients. HPV-responsive T-cell expansion during chemoradiotherapy was linked to improved recurrence-free survival in HPV16-positive patients.

Germline V CDR1 and CDR2: SGHAT, FQNNGV. V was cut by 0 bases and J by 8 bases, with 8 bases left in between. CDR3 size: 13 residues. TCRdb's table, derived via immunoSEQ multiplex PCR, lists solely in-frame clones and lacks some. Of under 6,000 clones in the sample, roughly nine tenths were seen once. The starting material was tumor tissue, obtained from a patient who underwent chemoradiotherapy. The chain is built from TRBV11-2 and TRBJ2-1; D unclear. The receptor's source is a human donor with HPV-associated anogenital cancer. The CDR3 DNA reads TGTGCCAGCAGCTTAGATGGAAGCTATGAGCAGTTCTTC. It codes for CASSLDGSYEQFF. The whole variable domain, filled in from reference TRBV11-2 and TRBJ2-1, reads EAGVAQSPRYKIIEKRQSVAFWCNPISGHATLYWYQQILGQGPKLLIQFQNNGVVDDSQLPKDRFSAERLKGVDSTLKIQPAKLEDSAVYLCASSLDGSYEQFFGPGTRLTVL.